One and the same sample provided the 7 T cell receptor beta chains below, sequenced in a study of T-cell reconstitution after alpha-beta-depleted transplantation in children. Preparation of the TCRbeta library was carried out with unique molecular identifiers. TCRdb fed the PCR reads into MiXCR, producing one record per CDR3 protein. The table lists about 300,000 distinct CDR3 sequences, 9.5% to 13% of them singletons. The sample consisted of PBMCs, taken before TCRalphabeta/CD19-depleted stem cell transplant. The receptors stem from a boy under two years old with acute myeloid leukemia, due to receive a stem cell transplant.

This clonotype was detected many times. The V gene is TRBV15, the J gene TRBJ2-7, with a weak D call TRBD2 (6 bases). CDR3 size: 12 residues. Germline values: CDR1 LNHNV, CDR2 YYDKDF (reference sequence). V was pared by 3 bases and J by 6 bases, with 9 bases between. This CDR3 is CATSRREGEQYF. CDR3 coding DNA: TGTGCCACCAGCAGGCGGGAAGGCGAGCAGTACTTC.

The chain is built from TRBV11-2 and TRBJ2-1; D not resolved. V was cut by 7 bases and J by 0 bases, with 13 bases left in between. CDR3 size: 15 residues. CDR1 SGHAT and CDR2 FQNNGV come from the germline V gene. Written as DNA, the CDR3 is TGTGCCAGCAATGACCGGGTTAGCTCCTACAATGAGCAGTTCTTC. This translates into CASNDRVSSYNEQFF.

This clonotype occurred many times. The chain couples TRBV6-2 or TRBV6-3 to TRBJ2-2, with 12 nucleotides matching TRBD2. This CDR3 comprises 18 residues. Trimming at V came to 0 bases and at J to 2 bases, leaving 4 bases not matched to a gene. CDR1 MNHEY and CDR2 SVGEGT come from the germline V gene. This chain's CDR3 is CASSYSPGLAGNTGELFF. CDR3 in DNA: TGTGCCAGCAGTTACTCCCCGGGACTAGCGGGCAACACCGGGGAGCTGTTTTTT.

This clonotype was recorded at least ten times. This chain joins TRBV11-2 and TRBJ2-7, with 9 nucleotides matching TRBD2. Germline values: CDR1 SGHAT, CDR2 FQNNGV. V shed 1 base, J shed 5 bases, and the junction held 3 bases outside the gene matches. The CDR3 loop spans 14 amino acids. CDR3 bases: TGTGCCAGCAGCTTAGTTAGCGGGAGAAACGAGCAGTACTTC. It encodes CASSLVSGRNEQYF.

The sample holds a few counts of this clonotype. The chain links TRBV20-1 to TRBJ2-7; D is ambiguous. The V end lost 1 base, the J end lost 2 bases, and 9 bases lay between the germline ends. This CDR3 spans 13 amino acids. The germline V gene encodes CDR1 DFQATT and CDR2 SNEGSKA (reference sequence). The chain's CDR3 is CSARGSGPYEQYF. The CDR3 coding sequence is TGCAGTGCTAGAGGGTCAGGTCCCTACGAGCAGTACTTC.

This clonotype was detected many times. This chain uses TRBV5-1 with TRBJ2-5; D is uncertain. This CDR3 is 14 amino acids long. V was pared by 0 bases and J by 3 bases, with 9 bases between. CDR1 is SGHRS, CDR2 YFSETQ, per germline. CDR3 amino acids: CASSLVAVKETQYF. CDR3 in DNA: TGCGCCAGCAGCTTGGTGGCAGTCAAAGAGACCCAGTACTTC.

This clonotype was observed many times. CDR3 DNA: TGTGCCAGCAGGGAGGACCAAGACTACGAGCAGTACTTC. Translated, it gives CASREDQDYEQYF. The chain recombines TRBV6-1 with TRBJ2-7; TRBD2 might be the D (5 bases). Germline CDR1 MNHNS, CDR2 SASEGT. Trimming stripped 6 bases from V and 3 bases from J, with 12 bases between. The CDR3 runs 13 residues.